This entry describes one T cell receptor beta chain. As yet, its antigen is unknown. Libraries were prepared by immunoSEQ multiplex PCR; TCRdb keeps only in-frame clonotypes and omits some of them. This sample has approximately 46,000 clones, with over 85% found just once. The record originates from a study of cytomegalovirus exposure and HLA in healthy donors. The germline V gene encodes CDR1 SGHRS and CDR2 YFSETQ. CDR3 length equals 16 residues. J lost 10 bases, V lost 1 base, and 13 bases had no gene match. Study-wide results and caveats: Cytomegalovirus status was reportedly diagnosed by the classifier with high sensitivity and specificity. The majority of TCR sequences were rare, yet some public TCRs appeared in many donors. Clusters of TCRs from the first cohort tended to co-occur in the roughly 120 validation repertoires (as a later analysis found).

The clonotype was recovered from a woman aged 18-29 years in good health and CMV-seronegative. This rearrangement joins TRBV5-1 to TRBJ1-1; 10 bases match TRBD1. The material sequenced was PBMCs. For the CDR3, the DNA is TGCGCCAGCAGCTTGATCGGGACAGGGGCCCCGGGAGTAGCTTTCTTT. It is translated as CASSLIGTGAPGVAFF.